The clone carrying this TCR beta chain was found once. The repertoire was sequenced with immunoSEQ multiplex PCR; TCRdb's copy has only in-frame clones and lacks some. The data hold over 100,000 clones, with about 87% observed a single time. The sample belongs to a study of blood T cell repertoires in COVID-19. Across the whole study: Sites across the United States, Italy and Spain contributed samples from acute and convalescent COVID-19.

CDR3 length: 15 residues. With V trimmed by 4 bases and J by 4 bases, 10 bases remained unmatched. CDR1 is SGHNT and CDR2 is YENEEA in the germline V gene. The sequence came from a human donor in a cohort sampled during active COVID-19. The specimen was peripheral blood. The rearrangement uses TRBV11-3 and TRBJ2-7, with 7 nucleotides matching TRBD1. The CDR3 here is CASSSRQGGKYEQYF. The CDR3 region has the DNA TGTGCCAGCAGCTCTCGACAGGGTGGAAAGTACGAGCAGTACTTC.